One and the same sample provided the 2 T cell receptor beta chains below, sequenced in a study of blood T cell repertoires in COVID-19. Repertoires were generated with immunoSEQ multiplex PCR, while TCRdb's copy carries only in-frame clones and drops some. The sample has 150,000 to 180,000 clones; roughly 78% are singletons. Sample: peripheral blood. These receptors originate from an elderly man with acute or convalescent COVID-19.

The genes are TRBV9 and TRBJ2-2; 11 nucleotides align to TRBD2. CDR3 length: 16 amino acids. With V trimmed by 0 bases and J by 6 bases, 4 bases remained unmatched. CDR1 is SGDLS, CDR2 YYNGEE, per germline. The CDR3 is CASSVASGGTPGELFF. The CDR3 nucleotides are TGTGCCAGCAGCGTAGCTAGCGGGGGGACCCCCGGGGAGCTGTTTTTT.

The gene calls are TRBV2 and TRBJ1-1; 7 bases line up with TRBD1. The CDR3 consists of 15 residues. Germline lookup yields CDR1 SNHLY and CDR2 FYNNEI. The junction had 4 bases not matched to a gene; V was cut back by 3 bases and J by 0 bases. The CDR3 DNA sequence: TGTGCCAGCAGTGACCCCGGACAGGTGAACACTGAAGCTTTCTTT. As protein: CASSDPGQVNTEAFF.